Shown below are 32 T cell receptor beta chains from a single sample sequenced in a study of T cells in localized non-small cell lung cancer. Only in-frame clones appear in the TCRdb table, and some are missing; sequencing was by immunoSEQ multiplex PCR. The data hold fewer than 2,500 clones, with around 40% observed a single time. Specimen: lung tumor tissue, collected before any cancer treatment. All receptors derive from a man between 40 and 70 years old with stage I lung adenocarcinoma.

A single count supports this clone. The chain joins TRBV15 to TRBJ2-1, with 9 nucleotides matching TRBD1. The CDR3 has 14 amino acids. Germline CDR1 and CDR2: LNHNV and YYDKDF (reference sequence). J gave up 4 bases and V 3 bases, and 1 base lay outside the gene matches. CDR3 protein: CATSRDRGYNEQFF. The CDR3 bases are TGTGCCACCAGCAGGGACAGGGGATACAATGAGCAGTTCTTC.

The sample holds a few counts of this clone. The CDR3 DNA follows: TGCGCCAGCAGCTTGGAGACGGGACTAGCGGGAGGCGGGTACGAGCAGTACTTC. Its translation: CASSLETGLAGGGYEQYF. V usage is TRBV5-1 and J usage is TRBJ2-7, with TRBD2 identical over 15 bases. Trimming cost V 0 bases and J 4 bases; bases outside gene matches: 8. Germline V gene lookup returns CDR1 SGHRS and CDR2 YFSETQ. CDR3 size: 18 residues.

The V call is TRBV11-3, the J call TRBJ2-7; 12 bases match TRBD2. Germline values: CDR1 SGHNT, CDR2 YENEEA. The CDR3 length is 19 residues. V lost 6 bases to trimming and J lost 1 base; unmatched junction nucleotides: 16. CDR3 sequence (DNA): TGTGCCAGCAGACCAGGCGACTGGTCGACTAGCGGGAGTTCCTACGAGCAGTACTTC. Translated, it gives CASRPGDWSTSGSSYEQYF.

This clone was recorded only once. The chain is built from TRBV19 and TRBJ2-3; 9 nucleotides agree with TRBD2. With V trimmed by 4 bases and J by 0 bases, 2 bases remained unmatched. This CDR3 has 15 residues. Germline CDR1 is LNHDA and CDR2 is SQIVND (reference sequence). CDR3 sequence (DNA): TGTGCCAGTAGTACAACTAGCGGGAGCACAGATACGCAGTATTTT. Protein sequence: CASSTTSGSTDTQYF.

This clone showed up just a few times. The chain links TRBV7-4 to TRBJ2-1; TRBD1 matches at 7 bases. V trimming: 2 bases; J trimming: 4 bases; junction bases outside the gene matches: 2. Germline V gene lookup returns CDR1 SGHVT and CDR2 SQSDAQ. The CDR3 is 14 amino acids. The CDR3 protein is CASSLTQGYNEQFF. The DNA for the CDR3 is TGTGCCAGCAGCTTAACACAGGGGTACAATGAGCAGTTCTTC.

This clone showed up just a few times. CDR3 in DNA: TGTGCCAGCAGTTTTTTTCGGGGCACCGGGGAGCTGTTTTTT. Its protein product is CASSFFRGTGELFF. V gene TRBV28 combines with J gene TRBJ2-2; perhaps TRBD2 as D (5 bases). Germline CDR1 reads MDHEN; CDR2 reads SYDVKM. There are 14 residues in the CDR3. Trimming left V 3 bases short and J 4 bases short, with 9 bases between.

Relative to its sample, this clone is large. The chain is built from TRBV9 and TRBJ2-1; D is tentatively TRBD1 or TRBD2 (5 bases each). The CDR3 spans 15 residues. The V gene's germline CDR1 is SGDLS and CDR2 YYNGEE. The V and J ends lost 0 bases and 4 bases respectively, with 11 bases between them. The DNA for the CDR3 is TGTGCCAGCAGCGTAGCTGATGGGGGTTACAATGAGCAGTTCTTC. Protein product: CASSVADGGYNEQFF.

This chain joins TRBV18 and TRBJ2-3; D not certain. Trimming shortened V by 6 bases and J by 0 bases, and 19 bases separated the two germline ends. The CDR3 extends over 17 amino acids. Germline loops: CDR1 KGHSH, CDR2 LQKENI. As DNA, the CDR3 is TGTGCCAGCTCCCTCACCCACCTACCCACTAGCACAGATACGCAGTATTTT. This gives the protein CASSLTHLPTSTDTQYF.

This clone rates as medium-sized. The DNA for the CDR3 is TGTGCCAGCAGCCCGAGGACTAGAAATCTGAATGAGCAGTTCTTC. It encodes CASSPRTRNLNEQFF. The chain has TRBV11-3 and TRBJ2-1; TRBD2 aligns across 7 bases. The CDR3 has 15 amino acids. J gave up 7 bases and V 5 bases, and 11 bases lay outside the gene matches. Germline assignment: CDR1 SGHNT and CDR2 YENEEA.

This clone is classed as medium-sized (0.01 to 0.1%). The chain carries TRBV9 and TRBJ2-2; the match to TRBD2 covers 7 bases. In germline, CDR1 is SGDLS, CDR2 YYNGEE. This CDR3 region has 18 residues. V gave up 5 bases and J gave up 0 bases; unmatched junction bases: 13. In DNA, the CDR3 is TGTGCCAGCAGTGAAACACGCGTCGGGACTACGAACACCGGGGAGCTGTTTTTT. It translates to CASSETRVGTTNTGELFF.

The chain combines TRBV28 with TRBJ1-5; TRBD1 matches 7 bases. The length of the CDR3 is 18 residues. Germline-derived CDR1 and CDR2 are MDHEN and SYDVKM. Trimming took 3 bases from V and 0 from J; bases not matched to a gene: 11. DNA for the CDR3: TGTGCCAGCAGTTTTAGGGCAAACAGGGGATATAGCAATCAGCCCCAGCATTTT. Residues: CASSFRANRGYSNQPQHF.

This clone has a single count. The chain carries TRBV29-1 and TRBJ2-7, with unresolved D. Deletions cut 0 bases from V and 3 bases from J, with 6 bases between. The CDR3 loop spans 12 amino acids. Per the germline V gene, CDR1 is SQVTM and CDR2 is ANQGSEA. The CDR3 spells CSVEDYLYEQYF. In nucleotides, the CDR3 is TGCAGCGTTGAAGACTACCTCTACGAGCAGTACTTC.

J is TRBJ2-7 and V is TRBV10-2; 8 nucleotides match TRBD1. The CDR3 runs 14 residues. V shed 6 bases and J 4 bases; nucleotides not matched to a gene: 8. The germline gives CDR1 WSHSY, CDR2 SAAADI. The CDR3 spells CASSLAGGGYEQYF. The CDR3 DNA reads TGCGCCAGCAGCCTGGCAGGGGGCGGGTACGAGCAGTACTTC.

This clone was counted a few times. The chain is built from TRBV19 and TRBJ1-1; 8 nucleotides align to TRBD1. Germline V CDR1 and CDR2: LNHDA, SQIVND (reference sequence). V trimming: 4 bases; J trimming: 4 bases; junction bases outside the gene matches: 11. CDR3 size: 16 residues. The CDR3 nucleotides are TGTGCCAGTAGTACAATTAAAAGACAGGGGATCACTGAAGCTTTCTTT. This codes for CASSTIKRQGITEAFF.

The chain employs TRBV28 and TRBJ1-3; no firm D call. Germline CDR1 and CDR2: MDHEN and SYDVKM. V lost 5 bases, J lost 0 bases, and 5 bases lay in between. The CDR3 contains 13 residues. CDR3 protein: CASSRVSGNTIYF. The DNA of the CDR3 is TGTGCCAGCAGTAGGGTCTCTGGAAACACCATATATTTT.

By sample fraction, this clone is large (0.1 to 1%). V usage is TRBV11-3 and J usage is TRBJ1-2, with unresolved D. Trimming cost V 3 bases and J 4 bases, with 12 bases left between them. The CDR3 is 14 residues long. From germline, CDR1 is SGHNT and CDR2 YENEEA. CDR3 sequence reads: CASSLFLTSYGYTF. Here the CDR3 DNA reads TGTGCCAGCAGCTTGTTCCTAACTAGCTATGGCTACACCTTC.

This clone was detected a few times. The chain carries TRBV11-3 and TRBJ2-2; unclear D gene. Germline lookup yields CDR1 SGHNT and CDR2 YENEEA. Trimming stripped 1 base from V and 2 bases from J, with 11 bases between. The CDR3 consists of 16 residues. The CDR3 DNA is TGTGCCAGCAGCTTAGGACGTCAGCTAAACACCGGGGAGCTGTTTTTT. It translates to CASSLGRQLNTGELFF.

The sample holds a few counts of this clone. The chain recombines TRBV11-3 with TRBJ2-5; 12 bases map to TRBD2. The germline V gene has CDR1 SGHNT and CDR2 YENEEA. V gave up 1 base and J gave up 0 bases; unmatched junction bases: 9. This CDR3 contains 19 residues. The CDR3 sequence: CASSLVPASGGAYQETQYF. The CDR3 DNA reads TGTGCCAGCAGCTTAGTCCCCGCTAGCGGGGGGGCTTACCAAGAGACCCAGTACTTC.

Within the sample, this clone is medium-sized. The chain uses TRBV11-3 and TRBJ1-2; perhaps TRBD1 as D (6 bases). V dropped 6 bases and J dropped 4 bases, with 18 bases sitting between them. The CDR3 has 15 amino acids. From germline, CDR1 is SGHNT and CDR2 YENEEA. The CDR3 reads CASSITPGAVYGYTF. DNA of the CDR3: TGTGCCAGCAGTATTACTCCAGGGGCGGTCTATGGCTACACCTTC.

CDR3 protein: CSVDRVSETQYF. As DNA, the CDR3 is TGCAGCGTTGACAGGGTTAGCGAGACCCAGTACTTC. The chain employs TRBV29-1 and TRBJ2-5, with a weak D call TRBD1 (5 bases). V shed 3 bases and J shed 5 bases, with 10 bases lying between them. Looked up from germline, CDR1 is SQVTM and CDR2 is ANQGSEA. This CDR3 is built from 12 residues.

This rearrangement joins TRBV11-3 to TRBJ1-2; the match to TRBD1 covers 8 bases. J gave up 2 bases and V 6 bases, and 8 bases lay outside the gene matches. The CDR3 loop spans 15 amino acids. The germline V gene has CDR1 SGHNT and CDR2 YENEEA. CDR3 coding DNA: TGTGCCAGCAGATTGGGGGGGACAGGAAACTATGGCTACACCTTC. Its translation: CASRLGGTGNYGYTF.

The CDR3 bases are TGCGCCAGCAGCCAAGATCGTTTCCTCACAGATACGCAGTATTTT. This sequence encodes CASSQDRFLTDTQYF. The chain carries TRBV5-1 and TRBJ2-3; no firm D call. V was shortened by 4 bases and J by 2 bases, with 14 bases between the two germline ends. CDR3 length equals 15 residues. Germline CDR1 and CDR2: SGHRS and YFSETQ. The variable domain in full, completed from reference TRBV5-1 and TRBJ2-3, reads KAGVTQTPRYLIKTRGQQVTLSCSPISGHRSVSWYQQTPGQGLQFLFEYFSETQRNKGNFPGRFSGRQFSNSRSEMNVSTLELGDSALYLCASSQDRFLTDTQYFGPGTRLTVL.

The gene calls are TRBV23-1 and TRBJ2-6, with 7 bases aligning to TRBD1. TRBV23-1 is an ORF, with its function uncertain. The length of the CDR3 is 20 residues. Trimming took 1 base from V and 2 from J; bases not matched to a gene: 14. This CDR3 reads CASSQCRMRQGITGANVLTF. The CDR3 DNA reads TGCGCCAGCAGTCAATGTCGGATGAGACAGGGTATAACTGGGGCCAACGTCCTGACTTTC.

The chain employs TRBV28 and TRBJ2-6, with D perhaps TRBD1 or TRBD2 (6 bases each). V shed 1 base and J shed 2 bases, with 9 bases lying between them. There are 16 residues in the CDR3. Germline values: CDR1 MDHEN, CDR2 SYDVKM. CDR3 sequence reads: CASSLYGGPGANVLTF. CDR3 sequence (DNA): TGTGCCAGCAGTTTATACGGGGGCCCTGGGGCCAACGTCCTGACTTTC.

This clone turned up a few times. The DNA for the CDR3 is TGTGCTAGTGGTTTGAGTCAGGGGACTGAAGCTTTCTTT. Protein product: CASGLSQGTEAFF. The chain carries TRBV12-5 and TRBJ1-1; D is possibly TRBD1 (6 bases). V was trimmed by 2 bases and J by 5 bases, leaving 9 bases between them. CDR3 length equals 13 residues. Germline assignment: CDR1 LGHNT and CDR2 FRNRAP.

The chain uses TRBV28 and TRBJ1-2, with a tentative D call TRBD1 (5 bases). The length of the CDR3 is 13 residues. From germline, CDR1 is MDHEN and CDR2 SYDVKM. Trimming took 5 bases from V and 6 from J, leaving 13 bases between them. The CDR3 DNA reads TGTGCCAGCAGTCTCAGGGCACCTCATGGCTACACCTTC. This translates into CASSLRAPHGYTF.

This clone appeared a few times. The chain employs TRBV6-8 and TRBJ1-1, with D possibly TRBD1 on 6 matching bases. The V and J ends lost 4 bases and 4 bases respectively, with 10 bases between them. Germline V CDR1 and CDR2: MNHGY, SAAAGT. The CDR3 loop spans 13 amino acids. In DNA, the CDR3 is TGTGCCAGCAGTTCAGGGGTGGCCACTGAAGCTTTCTTT. Its translation is CASSSGVATEAFF.

The V call is TRBV19, the J call TRBJ2-1; possible D gene TRBD2, 6 bases. The CDR3 runs 14 residues. The germline CDR1 and CDR2 sequences are LNHDA and SQIVND (reference sequence). Deletions cut 6 bases from V and 1 base from J, with 10 bases between. CDR3 DNA sequence: TGTGCCAGTAGCCGCCGGGAGTCCTACAATGAGCAGTTCTTC. Amino acids: CASSRRESYNEQFF.

This chain joins TRBV9 and TRBJ1-1; D ambiguous. This CDR3 spans 13 amino acids. Germline values: CDR1 SGDLS, CDR2 YYNGEE. Trimming cost V 6 bases and J 6 bases, with 15 bases left between them. The CDR3 loop is CASIGLGSAEAFF. The CDR3 coding sequence is TGTGCCAGCATCGGTCTTGGAAGCGCTGAAGCTTTCTTT.

This clone showed up just a few times. The chain carries TRBV9 and TRBJ2-2, with D maybe TRBD2 (5 bases). CDR1 is SGDLS, CDR2 YYNGEE, per germline. The V end lost 4 bases, the J end lost 5 bases, and 18 bases lay between the germline ends. The CDR3 sequence is 16 residues long. This CDR3 is CASSPFVATLTGELFF. Here the CDR3 DNA reads TGTGCCAGCAGCCCCTTTGTAGCGACCTTAACCGGGGAGCTGTTTTTT. The full variable domain, in which reference TRBV9 and TRBJ2-2 provide the parts outside the CDR3, is DSGVTQTPKHLITATGQRVTLRCSPRSGDLSVYWYQQSLDQGLQFLIQYYNGEERAKGNILERFSAQQFPDLHSELNLSSLELGDSALYFCASSPFVATLTGELFFGEGSRLTVL.

The CDR3 sequence is CASSPRILQETQYF. CDR3 nucleotide sequence: TGTGCCAGCTCACCAAGGATCCTCCAAGAGACCCAGTACTTC. The V gene is TRBV18, the J gene TRBJ2-5; D gene ambiguous. Trimming took off 2 bases at V and 1 base at J, with 8 bases between the two ends. The CDR3 contains 14 residues. Germline-derived CDR1 and CDR2 are KGHSH and LQKENI. The entire variable domain, with the rest obtained from reference TRBV18 and TRBJ2-5, is as follows: NAGVMQNPRHLVRRRGQEARLRCSPMKGHSHVYWYRQLPEEGLKFMVYLQKENIIDESGMPKERFSAEFPKEGPSILRIQQVVRGDSAAYFCASSPRILQETQYFGPGTRLLVL.

This chain joins TRBV1 and TRBJ2-2; the table gives TRBD2 as D, unverified against the DNA. TRBV1 corresponds to a pseudogene. The CDR3 totals 15 residues. CDR3 residues: CASSQVGGSGGELFF. In DNA, the CDR3 is TGCGCCAGCAGCCAAGTCGGGGGGAGCGGCGGGGAGCTGTTTTTT.